A selection of T cell receptor beta chains follows, all from one sample in a study of neoadjuvant anti-PD-1 for oral cavity cancer. The method was immunoSEQ multiplex PCR; TCRdb's version includes in-frame clones alone and lacks a portion of them. The sample has about 14,000 clones; 60% to 75% are singletons. Sequencing was performed on PBMCs, taken after nivolumab (anti-PD-1) treatment. Receptor source: a person aged 40 to 85 with oral cavity squamous cell carcinoma. CDR3s include the opening cysteine and the closing phenylalanine or tryptophan. The order of the fields is D gene, clone size, V gene, J gene, CDR3 protein, CDR3 DNA. The D gene is left open where the match is weak. Only some rows state a clone size, as once, few, many or a class for expanded clones.

D: -
size: few
V: TRBV4-1
J: TRBJ2-2
CDR3: CASSQEPGELFF
DNA: TGCGCCAGCAGCCAAGAACCCGGGGAGCTGTTTTTT

D: TRBD1
size: -
V: TRBV5-1
J: TRBJ2-3
CDR3: CASSSGGQGLSDTQYF
DNA: TGCGCCAGCAGCAGCGGGGGACAGGGGTTGTCAGATACGCAGTATTTT

D: -
size: -
V: TRBV7-9
J: TRBJ1-4
CDR3: CASSYTGITNEKLFF
DNA: TGTGCCAGCAGCTATACAGGAATTACTAATGAAAAACTGTTTTTT

D: TRBD1
size: -
V: TRBV10-3
J: TRBJ2-1
CDR3: CAIKMGQGQNEQFF
DNA: TGTGCCATCAAAATGGGACAGGGACAGAATGAGCAGTTCTTC

D: TRBD1
size: -
V: TRBV7-9
J: TRBJ2-7
CDR3: CASSEETGTYEQYF
DNA: TGTGCCAGCAGCGAAGAGACAGGGACCTACGAGCAGTACTTC

D: -
size: -
V: TRBV2
J: TRBJ1-2
CDR3: CASSEVRGGGYTF
DNA: TGTGCCAGCAGTGAGGTGCGGGGAGGAGGCTACACCTTC

D: -
size: -
V: TRBV9
J: TRBJ2-1
CDR3: CASSVSASVYNEQFF
DNA: TGTGCCAGCAGCGTAAGCGCTAGCGTTTACAATGAGCAGTTCTTC

D: TRBD2
size: -
V: TRBV19
J: TRBJ2-5
CDR3: CASSTGTSGGYGETQYF
DNA: TGTGCCAGTAGTACAGGGACTAGCGGGGGCTACGGAGAGACCCAGTACTTC

D: TRBD1
size: -
V: TRBV6-5
J: TRBJ1-2
CDR3: CASSYQGTGGYGYTF
DNA: TGTGCCAGCAGTTACCAGGGGACAGGAGGTTATGGCTACACCTTC

D: TRBD2
size: -
V: TRBV7-8
J: TRBJ2-1
CDR3: CASRPGRGGRYNEQFF
DNA: TGTGCCAGCAGGCCCGGGCGGGGGGGCCGGTACAATGAGCAGTTCTTC

D: -
size: -
V: TRBV29-1
J: TRBJ1-1
CDR3: CSVGTVANRQAFF
DNA: TGCAGCGTTGGGACAGTGGCGAACAGGCAAGCTTTCTTT

D: -
size: -
V: TRBV11-2
J: TRBJ1-1
CDR3: CASSSGWRNLNTEAFF
DNA: TGTGCCAGCAGCTCAGGGTGGAGAAATTTGAACACTGAAGCTTTCTTT

D: -
size: -
V: TRBV5-1
J: TRBJ2-1
CDR3: CASSLGARGAVEQFF
DNA: TGCGCCAGCAGCTTAGGCGCAAGGGGGGCGGTGGAGCAGTTCTTC

D: TRBD2
size: few
V: TRBV19
J: TRBJ2-1
CDR3: CASSPGLAGGSSYNEQFF
DNA: TGTGCCAGTAGTCCTGGACTAGCGGGAGGTTCCTCCTACAATGAGCAGTTCTTC

D: -
size: -
V: TRBV4-2
J: TRBJ2-7
CDR3: CASSQDLWRLSNYEQYF
DNA: TGTGCCAGCAGCCAAGATCTATGGAGACTTTCTAACTACGAGCAGTACTTC

D: -
size: -
V: TRBV5-5
J: TRBJ2-1
CDR3: CASSLTGPSVEQFF
DNA: TGTGCCAGCAGCTTGACAGGGCCCTCGGTTGAGCAGTTCTTC

D: -
size: -
V: TRBV11-3
J: TRBJ2-3
CDR3: CASSLAQDTDTQYF
DNA: TGTGCCAGCAGCTTAGCACAGGACACAGATACGCAGTATTTT

D: -
size: once
V: TRBV10-3
J: TRBJ1-3
CDR3: CAISEGRRVGNTIYF
DNA: TGTGCCATCAGTGAAGGCCGCAGGGTGGGAAACACCATATATTTT

D: -
size: -
V: TRBV27
J: TRBJ1-2
CDR3: CASSRQMFMGDYGYTF
DNA: TGTGCCAGCAGTAGGCAAATGTTTATGGGTGACTATGGCTACACCTTC